The T cell receptor beta chain under discussion was sequenced for a study of identical twins. Notes on the study in general: High-abundance cord blood beta clonotypes had fewer insertions; memory repertoires showed none.

Unique molecular identifiers were present on cDNA, and template switching added a universal primer site. TCRdb re-analysed the 5' RACE reads in MiXCR, keeping a single row per CDR3 protein. The sample shows 700,000 or so distinct CDR3 sequences, 21% of them seen only once. Concerning this clonotype: Its antigen is still unknown.

The CDR3 is 13 residues long. Germline V gene data show CDR1 as SQVTM and CDR2 as ANQGSEA. The V end lost 3 bases, the J end lost 0 bases, and 7 bases lay between the germline ends. The same data also went into a second study, on T cells expressing NK-cell markers. As reported in that work: These clonotypes also led the CD3+CD56-NKG2C+ fraction in a handful of donors.

Sample: PBMCs. The chain is built from TRBV29-1 and TRBJ2-3, with a weak D call TRBD2 (6 bases). The receptor was derived from a woman younger than 35 in good health. The CDR3 sequence: CSVDSGSTDTQYF. For the CDR3, the DNA is TGCAGCGTTGATAGCGGAAGCACAGATACGCAGTATTTT.